This TCR beta chain was documented in a study of blood T cell repertoires in COVID-19. At the level of the study: The United States, Italy and Spain supplied acute and convalescent COVID-19 samples.

This clone was observed once. Trimming removed 1 base from V and 7 bases from J; junction bases left unmatched: 8. The CDR3 has 15 amino acids. Per germline, CDR1 LGHDT and CDR2 YNNKEL (reference sequence). Produced via immunoSEQ multiplex PCR; TCRdb's table is partial and in-frame only. The table includes about 140,000 clones, about 80% detected once. The V and J genes are TRBV3-1 (or the pseudogene TRBV3-2) and TRBJ2-5; 8 positions match TRBD1. The TCR comes from a human donor in a cohort sampled during active COVID-19. The sample taken for sequencing was peripheral blood. CDR3 in amino acids: CASSQGGQGAGTQYF. In nucleotides, the CDR3 is TGTGCCAGCAGCCAAGGAGGCCAGGGGGCCGGGACCCAGTACTTC.